This is a list of T cell receptor beta chains from one sample in a study of blood T cell repertoires in COVID-19. The protocol was immunoSEQ multiplex PCR, while the TCRdb copy is restricted to in-frame clones and leaves out a portion. The data contain roughly 400,000 clones, more than 70% of them singletons. What was sequenced was PBMCs or T cells enriched from blood (not recorded which). These receptors were taken from a woman under 30 who had been exposed to COVID-19. CDR3s include the opening cysteine and the closing phenylalanine or tryptophan. Each record gives: clone size, J gene, D gene, V gene, CDR3 DNA, CDR3 protein. D genes are given only for firm matches. The size of a clone is reported for some rows only, either as once, few or many, or as a class for expanded clones.

size: -; J: TRBJ2-7; D: -; V: TRBV18; DNA: TGTGCCAGCTCAACCTCCGAGACTAGACTTTCCGAGCAGTACTTC; CDR3: CASSTSETRLSEQYF
size: -; J: TRBJ2-4; D: -; V: TRBV7-2; DNA: TGTGCCAGCAGCGCGCGGCATCTAGCCAAAAACATTCAGTACTTC; CDR3: CASSARHLAKNIQYF
size: -; J: TRBJ1-2; D: TRBD1; V: TRBV24-1; DNA: TGTGCCACCAGTGGTTCTGGCGGCCAGGGGGCGACAGGCTACACCTTC; CDR3: CATSGSGGQGATGYTF
size: -; J: TRBJ1-5; D: -; V: TRBV29-1; DNA: TGCAGCGTTGGGGCGGAGGGGAATCAGCCCCAGCATTTT; CDR3: CSVGAEGNQPQHF
size: -; J: TRBJ1-2; D: TRBD1; V: TRBV30; DNA: TGTGCCTGGAGTGTACGAGGGACAGGGAATCTCTATGGCTACACCTTC; CDR3: CAWSVRGTGNLYGYTF
size: -; J: TRBJ2-2; D: TRBD1; V: TRBV5-8; DNA: TGTGCCAGCAGCTCGGACAGGGGGGCCGGGGAGCTGTTTTTT; CDR3: CASSSDRGAGELFF
size: -; J: TRBJ2-7; D: TRBD2; V: TRBV20-1; DNA: TGCAGTGCTTCGGAGGGAGGGGAGCAGTACTTC; CDR3: CSASEGGEQYF
size: -; J: TRBJ2-1; D: -; V: TRBV27; DNA: TGTGCCAGCAGTCTCAGGGGGGAGGACAATGAGCAGTTCTTC; CDR3: CASSLRGEDNEQFF
size: -; J: TRBJ1-1; D: -; V: TRBV5-6; DNA: TGTGCCAGCAGCCCTGGGCCCGGGAGGGACACTGAAGCTTTCTTT; CDR3: CASSPGPGRDTEAFF
size: -; J: TRBJ2-6; D: TRBD1; V: TRBV18; DNA: TGTGCCAGCTCACCCCTGGGACAGATCTCTGGGGCCAACGTCCTGACTTTC; CDR3: CASSPLGQISGANVLTF
size: many; J: TRBJ1-4; D: TRBD1; V: TRBV29-1; DNA: TGCAGCGTCCAACAGGGGTTCAGGGAAAAACTGTTTTTT; CDR3: CSVQQGFREKLFF